These T cell receptor beta chains were read from a single sample in a study of cytomegalovirus exposure and HLA in healthy donors. Sequenced by immunoSEQ multiplex PCR; TCRdb stores in-frame clones only, minus some. The table shows 70,000 or so clones, with 94% occurring only once. The sequenced material came from PBMCs. The source of these receptors is a woman in her late teens or twenties in good health and CMV-seronegative. CDR3s include the opening cysteine and the closing phenylalanine or tryptophan. Fields, in order: V gene, J gene, clone size, D gene, CDR3 protein, CDR3 DNA. A D gene is named only where the DNA matches it firmly. Rows give clone size only sometimes, using once, few, many, or a class for an expanded clone.

>TRBV11-2|TRBJ1-6|NA|NA
CASSSTGTTGSPLHF
TGTGCCAGCAGCTCCACCGGGACGACAGGTTCACCCCTCCACTTT
>TRBV28|TRBJ1-5|NA|NA
CASRGAGPLISNQPQHF
TGTGCCAGCAGGGGCGCCGGCCCCTTAATTAGCAATCAGCCCCAGCATTTT
>TRBV27|TRBJ2-2|few|NA
CASSLLGVGELFF
TGTGCCAGCAGTTTACTCGGAGTCGGGGAGCTGTTTTTT
>TRBV7-3|TRBJ2-2|NA|NA
CASSLYTGELFF
TGTGCCAGCAGCCTTTACACCGGGGAGCTGTTTTTT
>TRBV6-6|TRBJ1-2|NA|TRBD1
CAVEGAYGYTF
TGTGCCGTAGAGGGGGCCTATGGCTACACCTTC
>TRBV18|TRBJ2-3|NA|TRBD2
CASSPIVAGGLSTDTQYF
TGTGCCAGCTCACCTATCGTAGCGGGGGGGTTGAGCACAGATACGCAGTATTTT
>TRBV5-4|TRBJ2-2|NA|NA
CASSPDVAGYTGELFF
TGTGCCAGCAGCCCGGATGTGGCAGGCTACACCGGGGAGCTGTTTTTT
>TRBV9|TRBJ2-3|NA|TRBD2
CASSEEAGSTDTQYF
TGTGCCAGCAGCGAGGAAGCGGGGAGCACAGATACGCAGTATTTT
>TRBV2|TRBJ1-1|NA|TRBD1
CASSEEGDSEAFF
TGTGCCAGCAGTGAGGAGGGGGACAGTGAAGCTTTCTTT
>TRBV28|TRBJ1-2|NA|TRBD1
CASSVDRADGYTF
TGTGCCAGCAGTGTGGACAGGGCGGATGGCTACACCTTC
>TRBV11-3|TRBJ2-1|NA|TRBD2
CASSHTSGIYNEQFF
TGTGCCAGCAGCCACACTAGCGGGATCTACAATGAGCAGTTCTTC
>TRBV9|TRBJ1-1|NA|NA
CASSVEGGANTEAFF
TGTGCCAGCAGCGTAGAGGGGGGGGCGAACACTGAAGCTTTCTTT
>TRBV5-1|TRBJ2-1|NA|TRBD2
CASSNAGGHNEQFF
TGCGCCAGCAGCAACGCGGGGGGCCACAATGAGCAGTTCTTC
>TRBV7-9|TRBJ2-5|NA|NA
CASSSGEETQYF
TGTGCCAGCAGCTCAGGGGAGGAGACCCAGTACTTC
>TRBV15|TRBJ2-4|NA|TRBD1
CATSRDTGGGGNIQYF
TGTGCCACCAGCAGAGATACAGGGGGCGGGGGAAACATTCAGTACTTC
>TRBV5-1|TRBJ1-1|NA|NA
CASRYGGSTEAFF
TGCGCCAGCAGATACGGGGGAAGTACTGAAGCTTTCTTT
>TRBV7-2|TRBJ2-2|NA|NA
CASSLVLAFGELFF
TGTGCCAGCAGCTTAGTTCTAGCCTTCGGGGAGCTGTTTTTT
>TRBV29-1|TRBJ2-5|NA|TRBD2
CSVDGRGETQYF
TGCAGCGTTGATGGGAGGGGAGAGACCCAGTACTTC
>TRBV14|TRBJ2-3|NA|TRBD2
CASSTGTSSLSTDTQYF
TGTGCCAGCAGTACCGGGACTAGCAGCCTTAGCACAGATACGCAGTATTTT
>TRBV2|TRBJ1-2|NA|NA
CASSSLVQGSYGYTF
TGTGCCAGCAGTTCGCTTGTCCAGGGGAGCTATGGCTACACCTTC
>TRBV27|TRBJ2-2|NA|TRBD2
CASSSLGLANTGELFF
TGTGCCAGCAGTTCCCTAGGACTAGCGAATACCGGGGAGCTGTTTTTT
>TRBV5-1|TRBJ2-1|NA|TRBD2
CASSLGLAGGLSYNEQFF
TGCGCCAGCAGCTTGGGACTAGCGGGGGGGCTGTCCTACAATGAGCAGTTCTTC
>TRBV4-1|TRBJ1-5|NA|NA
CASSQEHSNQPQHF
TGCGCCAGCAGCCAAGAACACAGCAATCAGCCCCAGCATTTT
>TRBV7-2|TRBJ1-5|NA|NA
CASSLGAGDYQPQHF
TGTGCCAGCAGCTTAGGGGCAGGGGATTATCAGCCCCAGCATTTT
>TRBV7-2|TRBJ2-1|NA|NA
CASSLKGSGEQFF
TGTGCCAGCAGCTTAAAAGGCTCCGGGGAGCAGTTCTTC
>TRBV2|TRBJ2-3|NA|NA
CASSPSSTDTQYF
TGTGCCAGCAGTCCTAGCAGCACAGATACGCAGTATTTT
>TRBV10-2|TRBJ1-5|NA|TRBD1
CASSPGTEDQPQHF
TGCGCCAGCAGTCCCGGGACAGAGGATCAGCCCCAGCATTTT
>TRBV7-9|TRBJ2-1|NA|TRBD1
CASSSWTGKDNEQFF
TGTGCCAGCAGCTCCTGGACAGGAAAGGACAATGAGCAGTTCTTC
>TRBV7-2|TRBJ2-3|NA|TRBD2
CASSLSTSGSSTQYF
TGTGCCAGCAGCTTGTCTACTAGCGGAAGCAGTACGCAGTATTTT
>TRBV4-1|TRBJ2-1|NA|TRBD2
CASSLYGGGLYYNEQFF
TGCGCCAGCAGCCTATACGGGGGGGGCCTTTACTACAATGAGCAGTTCTTC
>TRBV11-1|TRBJ2-1|NA|TRBD2
CASSGFSGLAGIPENEQFF
TGTGCCAGCTCCGGCTTTAGCGGACTAGCGGGAATCCCTGAGAATGAGCAGTTCTTC
>TRBV4-2|TRBJ2-1|NA|TRBD2
CASSQEGLARHNEQFF
TGTGCCAGCAGCCAAGAGGGACTAGCGAGGCACAATGAGCAGTTCTTC
>TRBV13|TRBJ2-3|once|TRBD1
CASSQRTGGPDTQYF
TGTGCCAGCAGCCAACGGACAGGGGGCCCAGATACGCAGTATTTT
>TRBV4-3|TRBJ1-2|NA|NA
CASSQDRLNYYGYTF
TGCGCCAGCAGCCAAGACAGACTAAATTACTATGGCTACACCTTC